This T cell receptor beta chain was obtained from a study of cytomegalovirus exposure and HLA in healthy donors (dated by TCRdb to 2015 to 2018). For the study in its entirety: An earlier analysis of fewer than 750 of the donors reported approximately 300 Gb of sequence data and approximately 120 million unique TCR beta sequences obtained from about 179 million T cells. Approximately 300 gigabases of sequencing data and 75 million to 85 million unique TCR sequences made up an early release that covered approximately 620 HLA-typed donors. The genetic ancestry cluster associated with self-reported Caucasian donors included 81% of the roughly 400 genotyped donors. The study aimed to test whether signatures of past pathogen exposure could be identified by cataloging public T cell receptors. The study used immunosequencing to profile the T cell repertoires of approximately 690 subjects and linked those repertoires to cytomegalovirus serostatus. Along with the roughly 670-subject first cohort, a separate validation cohort of over 90 different subjects was used. To predict cytomegalovirus infection status, the study combined high-throughput TCR immunosequencing, statistical association of individual TCRs with disease status, and machine learning. A later analysis re-analyzed previously published TCR beta repertoires from roughly 690 donors and added high-resolution HLA genotyping to study TCR occurrence patterns. Rather than using new phenotypic data, the later analysis identified candidate immune exposures from TCR beta sequences and from how often those sequences occurred across donors. To decide whether each TCR beta V gene segment behaved as functional or pseudogenic, an earlier analysis of some 600 of the donors relied on high-throughput TCR beta sequencing. Alongside the repertoire data, information on donor age, sex, ethnicity and CMV serostatus was compiled. A later genetic analysis took genome-wide SNP genotypes for about 55% of the roughly 700 donors and used that subset as a discovery cohort. All discovery cohort repertoires had been generated using a single sequencing platform. Class I and class II HLA loci were covered by the typing at four-digit resolution. Typing coverage varied by locus: roughly 629-640 donors for A, B, C, DRB1 and DQB1; approximately 500 for DQA1; approximately 610 for DPA1; roughly 470 for DPB1. Four or five DR-DQ haplotypes were treated as single units for association and clustering because of strong linkage in the cohort. Among some 400 genotyped donors of the cohort, an average of around 220,000 unique TCR beta nucleotide sequences was sequenced per donor, of which about 18% were non-productive. What the study reported, not specific to this receptor: When HLA alleles, especially DR and DQ, strongly co-occurred, attributing TCR associations to individual alleles was difficult. The study gave a list of about 160 TCR beta chains associated with cytomegalovirus. According to a later analysis, parvovirus B19, influenza, CMV and Epstein-Barr virus appeared linked to several top co-occurrence clusters. For the cohort, immune exposure information was limited to CMV serostatus. In a later analysis, most CMV-associated TCR beta chains were found to appear HLA-restricted, with HLA associations seemingly driven largely by CMV exposure. A further reported finding was that TCR beta sequences accurately predicted the HLA-A and HLA-B alleles for most subjects in the first cohort. In this cohort, only TCR beta chains were sequenced, and detectable features were limited by the absence of alpha or paired-chain data. Some IMGT-functional V segments, including TRBV6-2 and TRBV6-3, could not be distinguished by the 87-base-pair reads and were therefore excluded. In vitro tests confirmed that a few of the cytomegalovirus-associated TCR beta chains recognize cytomegalovirus antigens. It was suggested by the authors that the approach could potentially be generalized to other disease states and immunological phenotypes. Specific HLA alleles were associated with 15,000 to 20,000 TCR beta sequences at a false discovery rate of 0.05 in a later analysis. Compared with equally common non-associated chains, HLA-associated TCR beta chains in a later analysis were more clonally expanded and had lower generation probabilities. In an earlier analysis of some 540 of the donors, most TCR beta V segments appeared in productive rearrangements about 87% or about 30% of the time, broadly matching IMGT annotations. Because counts were too low, some 17 rarely observed V segments, including chromosome 9 orphons, were left out of the earlier analysis of about 500 of the donors. The sequencing pipeline was judged likely to have produced a cluster of highly shared sequence variants as a technical artifact. A later genetic analysis associated a missense DCLRE1C variant with V-gene and J-gene trimming of TCR beta chains, and an independent cohort replicated the association. According to a later analysis, TCR association rates differed among HLA loci, with DRB1 alleles showing the most associated TCRs and HLA-C alleles showing the fewest. The presence/absence analyses assumed that sequencing depth was roughly uniform across donors, and that assumption may not be true. Because HLA typing was unavailable for some donors at each locus, only the typed subset was used in association tests. Correlated functional status among segregating V segments might be attributable to linkage disequilibrium, but an unknown experimental factor could not be ruled out. In a later genetic analysis, fewer N-insertions in productive TCRs were reported among donors in an Asian-associated ancestry cluster than the roughly 700-donor mean. The classifier was reported to diagnose cytomegalovirus status with high specificity and sensitivity in both the original cohort and the validation cohort. Most TCR sequences were observed very rarely across donors, whereas some public TCRs were present in many individuals.

Libraries came from the immunoSEQ multiplex PCR assay. A mixture of 60 forward primers for TCR Vbeta segments and 13 reverse primers for TCR Jbeta segments was used in the multiplex PCR. The CDR3 region of rearranged TCR beta genes was amplified from genomic DNA with a multiplex PCR assay. Amplified TCR beta libraries were sequenced as 87-base-pair reads on the Illumina HiSeq System. Per the authors' processing: In a later analysis, some 80 million unique TCR beta chains were counted across the approximately 620 repertoires, and roughly 10 million of these chains were shared by at least two donors. Raw reads were error-corrected and collapsed into unique sequences with a nearest-neighbor algorithm that merged closely related sequences to remove PCR and sequencing errors. To assign V, D and J gene segments, CDR3 sequences were aligned to IMGT reference sequences. For a sequence to be retained, a match of at least six nucleotides was required to both a V gene segment and a J gene segment. Rearrangements were classified as productive when the CDR3 lacked stop codons and remained in frame with V and J, and all other rearrangements were classified as non-productive. Following IMGT convention, CDR3 was defined as the stretch from the second conserved V-encoded cysteine to the conserved J-encoded phenylalanine. In an earlier analysis of 587 of the donors, sequences lacking an unambiguous match to a single V gene segment were excluded. In an earlier analysis of 587 of the donors, V segments were called functional above 56.7% productive rearrangements and were called segregating when the between-donor standard deviation exceeded 5%. A statistical classification framework was built for diagnosing cytomegalovirus status from the catalog of TCR beta chain sequences. V and J gene assignment, in a later analysis, came from comparing TCR nucleotide sequences with IMGT/GENE-DB human TR gene sequences. Using the TCRdist pipeline, a later analysis assigned CDR3 sequences along with most-parsimonious VDJ recombination scenarios. A later analysis defined each TCR beta chain by its CDR3 amino acid sequence plus V-gene family, and excluded reads lacking a unique V-gene family. A later analysis removed several hundred highly shared, low-generation-probability nucleotide sequences to deal with suspected cross-contamination and a sequencing artifact. For each public chain, a later analysis derived a clonal expansion index from normalized ranks of inferred template counts within each repertoire. A later analysis computed generation probabilities with a VDJ recombination model fitted to out-of-frame rearrangements, and checked the results against IGoR. A later analysis scored TCR-TCR, TCR-HLA and TCR-CMV co-occurrence with hypergeometric tests, applying a repertoire-size bias correction to TCR pairs. In a later analysis, false discovery rates were estimated by permuting HLA or CMV assignments 20 times. In a later analysis, co-occurring TCRs were grouped with DBSCAN, and TCRdist sequence similarity was added when clustering was performed within HLA-allele-positive subsets. For co-occurrence clustering, repertoires with fewer than 30,000 or more than 120,000 public chains were excluded, along with 5 or 6 repertoires with anomalous nucleotide sharing. In its TCRdb copy, this immuneACCESS table keeps in-frame sequences only and misses some clones. Where compared with another copy, unresolved V genes explain less than half of these, and the others have no known cause. V, J and clone size reflect that table, while D and trimming were determined from the DNA. Recorded for this sample are some 160,000 clones; roughly 82% of them occurred a single time. In total, the top ten clones hold 6.4% of the sample.

This clone appeared once. Its antigen is unknown. Base qualities were left out, and no much larger clone turns up one base away. The cohort consisted of approximately 690 healthy bone marrow donors. All cohort members were sampled while nominally healthy, although unrecorded immune exposures were likely present. The donor tested CMV seropositive and was one of the 289 seropositive cohort members. Every donor gave a peripheral blood sample, and the peripheral blood mononuclear cells from that sample were used for TCR beta sequencing. Genomic DNA extraction from the blood cell samples was performed with the Qiagen DNeasy Blood Extraction Kit. Per the germline V gene, SNHLY is the CDR1 and FYNNEI is the CDR2. The CDR3, from cysteine to valine, totals 11 residues. Kept here is only the CDR3 DNA, which spans 33 bases and is read in frame from base 1. Trimming removed 6 bases from V and 7 bases from J, leaving 10 bases between the germline ends.

The sequencing input was PBMCs. The sequence was collected from a man in his fifties or sixties in good health and CMV-seropositive. The chain joins TRBV2 to TRBJ2-7; a confident D gene designation cannot be given. CDR3 sequence: CASRRTGEQYV. The DNA reads TGTGCCAGCAGACGAACTGGGGAGCAGTACGTC.